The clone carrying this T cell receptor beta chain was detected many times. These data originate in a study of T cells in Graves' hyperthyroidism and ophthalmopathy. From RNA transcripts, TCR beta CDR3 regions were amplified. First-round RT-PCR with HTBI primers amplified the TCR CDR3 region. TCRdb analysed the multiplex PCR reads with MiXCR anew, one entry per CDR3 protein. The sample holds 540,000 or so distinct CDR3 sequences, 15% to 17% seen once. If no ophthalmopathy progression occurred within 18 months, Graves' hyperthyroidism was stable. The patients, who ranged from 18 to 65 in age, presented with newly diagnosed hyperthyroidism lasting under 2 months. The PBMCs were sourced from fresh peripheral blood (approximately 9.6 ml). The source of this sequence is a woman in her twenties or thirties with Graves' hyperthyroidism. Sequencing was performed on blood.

The CDR3 here is CASSPGPPLYNEQFF. Here the CDR3 DNA reads TGTGCCAGCAGCCCGGGACCACCCTTATACAATGAGCAGTTCTTC. The chain has TRBV7-2 and TRBJ2-1, with D perhaps matching TRBD1 or TRBD2 (5 bases each). The CDR3 extends over 15 amino acids. The V and J ends lost 5 bases and 4 bases respectively, with 15 bases between them. The V gene's germline CDR1 is SGHTA and CDR2 FQGNSA.